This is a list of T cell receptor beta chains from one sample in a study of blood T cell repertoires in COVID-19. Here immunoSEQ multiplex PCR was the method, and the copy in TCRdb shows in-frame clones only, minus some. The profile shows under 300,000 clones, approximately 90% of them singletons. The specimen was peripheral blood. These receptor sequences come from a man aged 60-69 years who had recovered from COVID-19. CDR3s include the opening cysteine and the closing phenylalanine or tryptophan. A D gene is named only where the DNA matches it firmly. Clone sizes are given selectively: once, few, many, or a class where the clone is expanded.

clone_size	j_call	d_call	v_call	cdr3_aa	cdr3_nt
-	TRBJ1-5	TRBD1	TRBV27	CASRALGTVSNQPQHF	TGTGCCAGCAGAGCCCTAGGGACAGTTAGCAATCAGCCCCAGCATTTT
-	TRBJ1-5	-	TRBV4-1	CASSQEGLYSNQPQHF	TGCGCCAGCAGCCAAGAGGGACTCTATAGCAATCAGCCCCAGCATTTT
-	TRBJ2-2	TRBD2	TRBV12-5	CASGAGTSGGATGELFF	TGTGCTAGTGGTGCCGGAACTAGCGGGGGGGCCACCGGGGAGCTGTTTTTT
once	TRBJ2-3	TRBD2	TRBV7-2	CASSQRGGSSTDTQYF	TGTGCCAGCAGTCAGCGGGGGGGGTCTAGCACAGATACGCAGTATTTT
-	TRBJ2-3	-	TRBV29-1	CSVAHGANLQGTDTQYF	TGCAGCGTAGCCCATGGGGCGAACCTCCAGGGGACAGATACGCAGTATTTT
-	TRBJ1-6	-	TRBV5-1	CASSLSHPSSDSPLHF	TGCGCCAGCAGCTTGTCCCACCCTTCTTCGGATTCACCCCTCCACTTT
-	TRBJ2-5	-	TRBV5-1	CASSLGGSRLQETQYF	TGCGCCAGCAGCTTGGGGGGCTCAAGGTTACAAGAGACCCAGTACTTC
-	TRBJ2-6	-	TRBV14	CASGLAGANVLTF	TGTGCCAGCGGGCTTGCTGGGGCCAACGTCCTGACTTTC
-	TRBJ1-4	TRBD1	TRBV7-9	CASSPPKQGATNEKLFF	TGTGCCAGCAGCCCTCCGAAACAGGGGGCAACTAATGAAAAACTGTTTTTT
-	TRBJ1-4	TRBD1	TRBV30	CAWSRQGPEKLFF	TGTGCCTGGAGTAGACAGGGTCCTGAAAAACTGTTTTTT
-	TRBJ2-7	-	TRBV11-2	CASSLLGVNEQYF	TGTGCCAGCAGCTTACTAGGGGTGAACGAGCAGTACTTC
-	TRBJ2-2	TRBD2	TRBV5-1	CASSLLAGGQSGELFF	TGCGCCAGCAGCTTACTAGCGGGGGGCCAGTCCGGGGAGCTGTTTTTT
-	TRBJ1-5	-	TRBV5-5	CASSRLGNQPQHF	TGTGCCAGCAGCCGCCTAGGTAATCAGCCCCAGCATTTT
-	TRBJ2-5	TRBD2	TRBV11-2	CASSLELAEQETQYF	TGTGCCAGCAGCTTAGAGCTAGCGGAACAAGAGACCCAGTACTTC
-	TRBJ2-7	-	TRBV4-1	CASSQDQGGPSYEQYF	TGCGCCAGCAGCCAAGATCAAGGCGGGCCCTCCTACGAGCAGTACTTC
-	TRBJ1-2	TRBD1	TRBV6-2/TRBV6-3	CASSYTGTGTYGYTF	TGTGCCAGCAGTTACACCGGGACAGGGACTTATGGCTACACCTTC
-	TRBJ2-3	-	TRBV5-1	CASSTQGYTDTQYF	TGCGCCAGCAGCACACAGGGCTACACAGATACGCAGTATTTT
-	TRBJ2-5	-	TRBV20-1	CSASIWALAGQETQYF	TGCAGTGCTAGTATTTGGGCGTTGGCAGGGCAGGAGACCCAGTACTTC
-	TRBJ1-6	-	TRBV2	CASKGSSSYNSPLHF	TGTGCCAGCAAGGGGTCCAGCTCCTATAATTCACCCCTCCACTTT
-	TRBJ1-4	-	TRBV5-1	CASRSITGSNEKLFF	TGCGCCAGCAGATCAATTACGGGGTCTAATGAAAAACTGTTTTTT
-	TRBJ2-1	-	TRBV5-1	CASSLGQTYNEQFF	TGCGCCAGCAGCTTGGGACAGACCTACAATGAGCAGTTCTTC
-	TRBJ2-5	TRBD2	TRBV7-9	CASSPGLAGGKETQYF	TGTGCCAGCAGCCCGGGACTAGCGGGGGGGAAAGAGACCCAGTACTTC
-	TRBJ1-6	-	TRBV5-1	CASSLDFGQGNSPLHF	TGCGCCAGCAGCTTGGATTTTGGGCAGGGGAATTCACCCCTCCACTTT
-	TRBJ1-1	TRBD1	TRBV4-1	CASSPTGLGGVYTEAFF	TGCGCCAGCAGCCCAACTGGGTTAGGGGGCGTTTACACTGAAGCTTTCTTT
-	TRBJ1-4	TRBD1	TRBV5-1	CASSLEGTGVLGEKLFF	TGCGCCAGCAGCTTGGAAGGGACAGGGGTTCTGGGTGAAAAACTGTTTTTT
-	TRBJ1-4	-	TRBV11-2	CASSRERNEKLFF	TGTGCCAGCAGCCGAGAGAGGAATGAAAAACTGTTTTTT
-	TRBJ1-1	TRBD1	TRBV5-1	CASSFKTGGTEAFF	TGCGCCAGCAGCTTCAAAACAGGGGGCACTGAAGCTTTCTTT
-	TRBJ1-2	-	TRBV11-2	CASSLTREYLGGYTF	TGTGCCAGCAGCTTAACTAGGGAGTACCTTGGCGGCTACACCTTC
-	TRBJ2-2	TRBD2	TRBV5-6	CASSLHALAGRRGGELFF	TGTGCCAGCAGCTTGCATGCCCTAGCGGGGCGCCGCGGCGGGGAGCTGTTTTTT
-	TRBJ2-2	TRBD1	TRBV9	CASSHRLRGQDTGELFF	TGTGCCAGCAGCCACCGTTTGAGGGGGCAGGACACCGGGGAGCTGTTTTTT
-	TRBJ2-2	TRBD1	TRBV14	CASSLGGRGSAGELFF	TGTGCCAGCAGTCTTGGAGGCAGGGGGTCGGCCGGGGAGCTGTTTTTT
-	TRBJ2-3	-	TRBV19	CASSHPGTDTQYF	TGTGCCAGTAGTCACCCGGGCACAGATACGCAGTATTTT
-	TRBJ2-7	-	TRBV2	CASRAGPEEQYF	TGTGCCAGCAGGGCAGGGCCGGAGGAGCAGTACTTC
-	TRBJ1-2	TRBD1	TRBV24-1	CATSQGGAANYGYTF	TGTGCCACCAGCCAGGGGGGCGCAGCTAACTATGGCTACACCTTC
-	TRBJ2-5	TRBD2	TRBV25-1	CASSGVAGGRETQYF	TGTGCCAGCAGTGGAGTAGCGGGGGGGCGGGAGACCCAGTACTTC
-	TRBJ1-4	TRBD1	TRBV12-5	CASGSGQGGEKLFF	TGTGCTAGTGGTTCCGGACAGGGTGGTGAAAAACTGTTTTTT
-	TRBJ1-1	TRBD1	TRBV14	CASSPPRGQSAEAFF	TGTGCCAGCAGCCCCCCCAGGGGGCAATCAGCTGAAGCTTTCTTT
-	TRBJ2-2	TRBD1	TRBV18	CASSPRQGYTGELFF	TGTGCCAGCTCACCCCGACAGGGCTACACCGGGGAGCTGTTTTTT
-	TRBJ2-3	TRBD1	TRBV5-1	CASSLRWDRATDTQYF	TGCGCCAGCAGCTTAAGATGGGACAGGGCAACAGATACGCAGTATTTT
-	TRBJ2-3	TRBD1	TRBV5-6	CASTTGQGADTQYF	TGTGCCAGCACGACCGGACAGGGGGCAGATACGCAGTATTTT
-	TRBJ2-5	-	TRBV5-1	CASSLVVSETQYF	TGCGCCAGCAGCTTGGTAGTTTCGGAGACCCAGTACTTC
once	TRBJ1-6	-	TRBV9	CASSDIGQWGESPLHF	TGTGCCAGCAGCGATATAGGACAGTGGGGCGAGTCACCCCTCCACTTT
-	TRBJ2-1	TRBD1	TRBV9	CASTRQGGVNEQFF	TGTGCCAGCACTCGCCAAGGGGGCGTCAATGAGCAGTTCTTC
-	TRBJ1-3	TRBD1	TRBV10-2	CASTEGASGNTIYF	TGCGCCAGCACAGAGGGGGCGTCGGGAAACACCATATATTTT
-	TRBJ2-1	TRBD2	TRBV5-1	CASSLPTSGGANEQFF	TGCGCCAGCAGCTTGCCTACTAGCGGGGGGGCCAATGAGCAGTTCTTC
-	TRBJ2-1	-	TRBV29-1	CSVEGGSSYNEQFF	TGCAGCGTTGAAGGCGGTAGCTCCTACAATGAGCAGTTCTTC
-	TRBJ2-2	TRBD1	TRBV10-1	CASSAGQGTGELFF	TGCGCCAGCAGTGCAGGACAGGGCACCGGGGAGCTGTTTTTT
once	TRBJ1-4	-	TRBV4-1	CASSHVDRVKLFF	TGCGCCAGCAGCCATGTTGACCGGGTAAAACTGTTTTTT
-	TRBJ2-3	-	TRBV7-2	CASSLTSAAYDTQYF	TGTGCCAGCAGCTTAACGTCCGCTGCGTATGATACGCAGTATTTT
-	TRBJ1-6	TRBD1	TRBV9	CASSSGTGYGPLHF	TGTGCCAGCAGTAGCGGGACAGGGTATGGACCCCTCCACTTT
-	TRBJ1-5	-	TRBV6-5	CASSYSGLNQPQHF	TGTGCCAGCAGTTACTCCGGTCTAAATCAGCCCCAGCATTTT
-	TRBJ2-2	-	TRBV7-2	CASSPDRPGNTGELFF	TGTGCCAGCAGCCCAGACAGACCAGGGAACACCGGGGAGCTGTTTTTT